Included here is one TCR beta chain sequence, with context. The antigen is undetermined. Per germline, CDR1 SEHNR and CDR2 FQNEAQ (reference sequence). CDR3 size: 17 residues. The V segment lost 4 bases and the J segment 7 bases; nucleotides outside the gene matches: 16. The primer mix had 60 Vbeta and 13 Jbeta primers. Clones were sequenced by immunoSEQ multiplex PCR, and TCRdb holds only the in-frame ones, with some missing. The repertoire includes 180,000 or so clones, over 70% of them detected once, and about 1.5% sits in the top ten. The data derive from a study of cytomegalovirus exposure and HLA in healthy donors. The study, taken as a whole, reports: Donors belonging to an Asian-associated ancestry cluster reportedly showed fewer N-insertions in productive TCRs than the roughly 670-donor mean, according to what a later analysis found. Per a later analysis, HLA-associated TCR beta chains showed more clonal expansion than other, equally common TCR beta chains.

The clonotype was recovered from a man younger than 30 in good health and CMV-seronegative. Specimen: PBMCs. The rearrangement joins TRBV7-9 to TRBJ1-1; 9 bases fit TRBD1. Written as DNA, the CDR3 is TGTGCCAGCAGCTCTAGTCCGGGACAGGGTAGTAGGAGTGAAGCTTTCTTT. It encodes CASSSSPGQGSRSEAFF.